This T cell receptor (beta chain) was sequenced for a study of blood T cell repertoires in COVID-19. Across the study: Samples came from the United States, Italy and Spain, spanning acute and convalescent COVID-19.

Assay used: immunoSEQ multiplex PCR; TCRdb lists only in-frame clones, some missing. Of tens of thousands of clones in the sample, more than 90% are singletons; the top ten hold around 40%. The sequence came from a man in his sixties with active or convalescent COVID-19. The specimen was peripheral blood.

CDR3 sequence reads: CASSPASGRGYNEQFF. The CDR3 coding sequence is TGTGCCAGCAGTCCGGCTAGCGGGAGAGGGTACAATGAGCAGTTCTTC. The chain recombines TRBV27 with TRBJ2-1; the match to TRBD2 covers 10 bases. The CDR3 is 16 residues long. The germline V gene has CDR1 MNHEY and CDR2 SMNVEV (reference sequence). Trimming removed 5 bases from V and 4 bases from J; junction bases left unmatched: 8.